This is a list of T cell receptor beta chains from one sample in a study of CD8 T cells in ankylosing spondylitis. TCRdb reprocessed the 5' RACE reads with MiXCR, giving one entry per CDR3 protein. Among 250,000 or so distinct CDR3 sequences listed, roughly 10% were seen once. Sequencing was carried out using blood, either unsorted or a sorted T cell fraction (not recorded which). These receptors were obtained from a male donor with ankylosing spondylitis or in good health (not recorded which). CDR3s include the opening cysteine and the closing phenylalanine or tryptophan. The D gene is left open where the match is weak. Clone sizes are given selectively: once, few, many, or a class where the clone is expanded.

abundance,j_gene,v_gene,d_gene,CDR3aa,CDR3nt
many,TRBJ2-3,TRBV2,TRBD1,CASKDRGGTDTQYF,TGTGCCAGCAAGGACAGGGGGGGCACAGATACGCAGTATTTT
NA,TRBJ1-4,TRBV7-9,TRBD1,CASSFGTGNEKLFF,TGTGCCAGCAGCTTCGGGACAGGGAATGAAAAACTGTTTTTT
many,TRBJ2-3,TRBV11-2,NA,CASSLDRTDTQYF,TGTGCCAGCAGCTTAGATCGGACAGATACGCAGTATTTT
many,TRBJ2-3,TRBV12-3/TRBV12-4,TRBD2,CASSPLALGTDTQYF,TGTGCCAGCAGCCCACTAGCGCTAGGCACAGATACGCAGTATTTT
many,TRBJ2-3,TRBV12-3/TRBV12-4,TRBD2,CASSFGTSGSDTQYF,TGTGCCAGCAGTTTCGGGACTAGCGGGTCAGATACGCAGTATTTT
many,TRBJ2-1,TRBV28,NA,CASSLRQSSSYNEQFF,TGTGCCAGCAGTTTACGCCAGAGTAGCTCCTACAATGAGCAGTTCTTC
many,TRBJ2-2,TRBV5-1,TRBD1,CASSLRQGAYTGELFF,TGCGCCAGCAGCTTACGACAGGGGGCTTACACCGGGGAGCTGTTTTTT
many,TRBJ2-1,TRBV12-3/TRBV12-4,TRBD1,CASSDREGVNEQFF,TGTGCCAGCAGTGACAGGGAAGGGGTAAATGAGCAGTTCTTC
few,TRBJ2-2,TRBV5-1,TRBD2,CASSSQRGNTGELFF,TGCGCCAGCAGCTCCCAGCGGGGGAACACCGGGGAGCTGTTTTTT
many,TRBJ2-7,TRBV5-1,TRBD1,CASGPDGTGYREQYF,TGCGCCAGCGGGCCTGACGGGACAGGGTATCGAGAGCAGTACTTC
few,TRBJ1-6,TRBV2,TRBD1,CASIRDRDHSPLHF,TGTGCCAGCATCCGGGACAGGGATCATTCACCCCTCCACTTT
few,TRBJ1-5,TRBV6-1,TRBD1,CASSEGTGGNQPQHF,TGTGCCAGCAGTGAAGGGACAGGGGGCAATCAGCCCCAGCATTTT
many,TRBJ1-2,TRBV20-1,TRBD1,CSARDRRRYGYTF,TGCAGTGCTCGGGACAGGCGGAGATATGGCTACACCTTC
NA,TRBJ2-3,TRBV5-1,TRBD1,CASSLVQGASTDTQYF,TGCGCCAGCAGCTTGGTACAGGGGGCCTCGACAGATACGCAGTATTTT
many,TRBJ1-5,TRBV12-3/TRBV12-4,NA,CASSPTGTSLPQHF,TGTGCCAGCAGCCCCACAGGGACCTCGTTGCCCCAGCATTTT
few,TRBJ1-3,TRBV12-3/TRBV12-4,TRBD1,CASSLPGGPSGNTIYF,TGTGCCAGCAGTTTGCCAGGGGGTCCCTCTGGAAACACCATATATTTT
NA,TRBJ1-1,TRBV7-9,TRBD1,CASSAQGSTEAFF,TGTGCCAGCAGCGCACAGGGGTCCACTGAAGCTTTCTTT
many,TRBJ2-2,TRBV20-1,TRBD1,CSARGAGTGFTGELFF,TGCAGTGCTAGAGGAGCCGGGACAGGGTTCACCGGGGAGCTGTTTTTT